This TCR beta chain originates from a study of human T cells and chemical hapten exposure. Whole-study context: Mainly, slight library volume differences in the pool made TCR yields vary.

The library attached unique molecular identifiers to individual cDNA molecules. From the RACE reads, TCRdb called clonotypes with MiXCR, one entry per CDR3 protein. The sample lists around 45,000 distinct CDR3 sequences, almost 4.5% occurring once. This CDR3 has 14 residues. Germline loops: CDR1 MDHEN, CDR2 SYDVKM. The ends were cut back, 7 bases at V and 0 bases at J, with 13 bases in the middle. The time point denotes: healthy volunteer bleed at 2 weeks. Whole blood, unfractionated, served as the material for total RNA extraction. The sample holds many counts of this clonotype. The chain links TRBV28 to TRBJ2-7; a possible D gene is TRBD2 (6 bases). The clonotype was recovered from a human donor in good health. Some clones in this sample may be carry-over from other donors' samples. The sequenced sample consisted of whole blood. The CDR3: CASTGTPSSYEQYF. The CDR3 bases are TGTGCCAGCACCGGGACTCCGAGCTCCTACGAGCAGTACTTC.